The T cell receptor (beta chain) described here comes from a study of blood T cell repertoires in COVID-19. For the study at large: Sites across the United States, Italy and Spain contributed samples from acute and convalescent COVID-19. Sample material is recorded as cDNA or gDNA derived from T cells, B-cell-depleted T cells, or PBMCs.

The data were produced by immunoSEQ multiplex PCR, yet TCRdb's version contains in-frame clones alone and is incomplete. The sample consists of 150,000 or so clones, about 79% of them appearing once. This CDR3 has 14 residues. V was cut by 3 bases and J by 7 bases, with 15 bases left in between. The germline V gene has CDR1 LNHDA and CDR2 SQIVND (reference sequence). Sequenced sample: peripheral blood. The chain joins TRBV19 to TRBJ2-5; D possibly corresponds to TRBD2 (7 bases). This sequence originates from an elderly woman with active or convalescent COVID-19. CDR3 DNA: TGTGCCAGTAGTATCCGGGGGGAAGGGGGGACCCAGTACTTC. This encodes CASSIRGEGGTQYF.